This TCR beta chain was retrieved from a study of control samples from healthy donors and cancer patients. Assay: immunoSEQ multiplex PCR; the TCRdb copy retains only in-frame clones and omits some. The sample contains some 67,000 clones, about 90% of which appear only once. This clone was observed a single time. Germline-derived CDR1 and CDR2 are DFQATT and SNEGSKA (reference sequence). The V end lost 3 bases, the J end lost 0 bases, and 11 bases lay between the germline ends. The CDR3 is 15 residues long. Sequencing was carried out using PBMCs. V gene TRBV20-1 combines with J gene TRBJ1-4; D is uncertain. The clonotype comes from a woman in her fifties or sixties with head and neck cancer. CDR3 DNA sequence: TGCAGTGCTAGTGGAGGCCCAACAACTAATGAAAAACTGTTTTTT. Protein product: CSASGGPTTNEKLFF.